The present T cell receptor (beta chain) was sequenced within a study of blood T cell repertoires in COVID-19. Across the study: Sites across the United States, Italy and Spain contributed samples from acute and convalescent COVID-19. The analysed material was cDNA or gDNA that came from T cells, B-cell-depleted T cells, or PBMCs.

This clone turned up a few times. Per germline, CDR1 SGHTA and CDR2 FQGTGA. CDR3 length: 17 amino acids. V lost 6 bases and J lost 4; bases outside the gene matches: 8. Authors' methods: How many nucleated cells were present was estimated from reference gene primer amplification. Libraries were prepared by immunoSEQ multiplex PCR; TCRdb keeps only in-frame clonotypes and omits some of them. The V and J calls and clone size are taken from that table; D and trimming were inferred from the DNA. The repertoire holds 200,000 to 250,000 clones, with about 86% as singletons. V usage is TRBV7-3 and J usage is TRBJ2-1; 14 nucleotides line up with TRBD2. The material sequenced was peripheral blood. The clonotype originates from a woman aged 25 to 45 who had recovered from COVID-19. In DNA form, the CDR3 reads TGTGCCAGCAGTCCCGGACTAGCGGGAGGAGGGTACAATGAGCAGTTCTTC. Protein sequence: CASSPGLAGGGYNEQFF.